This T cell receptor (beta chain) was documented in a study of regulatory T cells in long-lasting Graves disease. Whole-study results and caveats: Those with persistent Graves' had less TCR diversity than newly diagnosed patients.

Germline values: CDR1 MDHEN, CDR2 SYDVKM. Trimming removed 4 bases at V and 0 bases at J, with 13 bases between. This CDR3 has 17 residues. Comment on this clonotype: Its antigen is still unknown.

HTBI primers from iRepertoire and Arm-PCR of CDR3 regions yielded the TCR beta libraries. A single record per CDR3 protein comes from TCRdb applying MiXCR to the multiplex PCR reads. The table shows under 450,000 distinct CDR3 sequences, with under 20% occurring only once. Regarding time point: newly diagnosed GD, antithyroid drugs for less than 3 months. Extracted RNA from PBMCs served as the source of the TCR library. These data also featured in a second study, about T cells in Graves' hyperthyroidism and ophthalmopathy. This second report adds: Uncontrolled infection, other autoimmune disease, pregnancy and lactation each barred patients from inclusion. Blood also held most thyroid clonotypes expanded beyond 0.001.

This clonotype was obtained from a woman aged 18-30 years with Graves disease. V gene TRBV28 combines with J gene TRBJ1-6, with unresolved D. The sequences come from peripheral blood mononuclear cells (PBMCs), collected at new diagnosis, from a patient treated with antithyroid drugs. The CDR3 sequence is CASSYLSTGSYNSPLHF. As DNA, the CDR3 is TGTGCCAGCAGTTACCTCTCCACCGGCTCCTATAATTCACCCCTCCACTTT.